Following are 9 T cell receptor beta chains from one sample sequenced in a study of blood T cell repertoires in COVID-19. Clones were read by immunoSEQ multiplex PCR, and TCRdb kept only the in-frame ones, dropping some. The sample has 150,000 to 200,000 clones, approximately 80% seen once; the top ten hold around 6.3%. Sequencing was done on a sample of peripheral blood. Every receptor here comes from a woman in her thirties or forties with COVID-19, enrolled during active disease.

The chain uses TRBV5-4 and TRBJ1-3; D remains ambiguous. Germline V gene data show CDR1 as SGHNT and CDR2 as YYREEE (reference sequence). Trimming stripped 0 bases from V and 0 bases from J, with 13 bases between. This CDR3 has 17 residues. The DNA of the CDR3 is TGTGCCAGCAGCTTGGGGGCTCGGCAGCTCTCTGGAAACACCATATATTTT. Translated: CASSLGARQLSGNTIYF.

A few counts support this clone. This sequence joins TRBV5-1 and TRBJ1-6; perhaps TRBD1 as D (6 bases). The CDR3 has 15 amino acids. V lost 0 bases, J lost 7 bases, and 11 bases lay in between. Germline V gene data show CDR1 as SGHRS and CDR2 as YFSETQ. CDR3 amino acids: CASSLAVQGNSPLHF. The DNA of the CDR3 is TGCGCCAGCAGCTTGGCCGTGCAGGGGAATTCACCCCTCCACTTT. The full variable domain, in which reference TRBV5-1 and TRBJ1-6 provide the parts outside the CDR3, is KAGVTQTPRYLIKTRGQQVTLSCSPISGHRSVSWYQQTPGQGLQFLFEYFSETQRNKGNFPGRFSGRQFSNSRSEMNVSTLELGDSALYLCASSLAVQGNSPLHFGNGTRLTVT.

The J gene is TRBJ1-2, the V gene TRBV19; D call uncertain. Germline-derived CDR1 and CDR2 are LNHDA and SQIVND (reference sequence). This CDR3 is built from 12 residues. V lost 3 bases, J lost 8 bases, and 10 bases lay in between. The DNA of the CDR3 is TGTGCCAGTAGTATTCCCCCCATGGGCTACACCTTC. Its translation is CASSIPPMGYTF.

The chain recombines TRBV5-8 with TRBJ1-4; 9 bases fit TRBD1. Germline loops: CDR1 SGHTS, CDR2 YDEGEE. This CDR3 has 16 amino acids. With 4 bases clipped from V and 8 bases from J, the junction kept 12 bases outside the gene matches. The CDR3 region has the DNA TGTGCCAGCAGCAAGGGACAGGGCCTACACGCCGAAAAACTGTTTTTT. This encodes CASSKGQGLHAEKLFF.

The chain couples TRBV7-3 to TRBJ2-1; maybe TRBD2 (5 bases). The CDR3 sequence is 13 residues long. V gave up 4 bases and J gave up 8 bases, with 12 bases separating them. Germline CDR1 and CDR2: SGHTA and FQGTGA. The CDR3 DNA is TGTGCCAGCAGCTGGACTGCGCGGGATGAGCAGTTCTTC. This codes for CASSWTARDEQFF.

The chain joins TRBV5-1 to TRBJ1-1, with 8 bases lining up with TRBD1. The V and J ends lost 4 bases and 5 bases, in that order; junction bases with no gene match: 13. Germline V lookup: CDR1 SGHRS, CDR2 YFSETQ. The CDR3 is 16 residues long. The DNA for the CDR3 is TGCGCCAGCAGCCGGACGGGACAGGCCCCGAGGACTGAAGCTTTCTTT. Translation: CASSRTGQAPRTEAFF.

This clone was counted a single time. The chain combines TRBV24-1 with TRBJ2-2; D possibly corresponds to TRBD2 (6 bases). Trimming left V 0 bases short and J 6 bases short, with 10 bases between. The CDR3 consists of 15 residues. In germline, CDR1 is KGHDR, CDR2 SFDVKD. The CDR3 region has the DNA TGTGCCACCAGTGATTTGGGAGGGACGGCCGGGGAGCTGTTTTTT. Translating it yields CATSDLGGTAGELFF.

The V gene is TRBV4-2, the J gene TRBJ1-2; D gene uncertain. The length of the CDR3 is 16 residues. Trimming shortened V by 0 bases and J by 2 bases, and 13 bases separated the two germline ends. Germline values: CDR1 LGHNA, CDR2 YNFKEQ. CDR3 residues: CASSQEWRDLNYGYTF. The CDR3 nucleotides read TGTGCCAGCAGCCAAGAGTGGCGGGATTTAAACTATGGCTACACCTTC.

A few counts support this clone. The rearrangement joins TRBV5-1 to TRBJ2-7; D is unresolved. Germline V CDR1 and CDR2: SGHRS, YFSETQ. V was cut by 1 base and J by 2 bases, with 10 bases left in between. CDR3 length: 14 amino acids. The CDR3 loop reads CASSLRPLTYEQYF. As DNA, the CDR3 is TGCGCCAGCAGCTTGCGGCCACTAACCTACGAGCAGTACTTC.